This T cell receptor (beta chain) comes out of a study of PD-L1 blockade in urothelial cancer. Study details: Each blood sample yielded a median of about 150,000 T cells.

The protocol was immunoSEQ multiplex PCR, while the TCRdb copy is restricted to in-frame clones and leaves out a portion. The sample holds roughly 100,000 clones; 70% to 90% are singletons and the top ten take roughly 2.3%. Germline V CDR1 and CDR2: MDHEN, SYDVKM. This CDR3 spans 16 amino acids. The V and J ends lost 5 bases and 4 bases, in that order; junction bases with no gene match: 9. This clonotype was obtained from a man aged 50 or older with urothelial cancer. The source was PBMCs, collected around atezolizumab (anti-PD-L1) treatment. This chain links TRBV28 with TRBJ1-3; 9 bases are shared with TRBD1. The chain's CDR3 is CASSRTGGSTGNTIYF. The CDR3 nucleotides are TGTGCCAGCAGTCGAACAGGGGGCTCCACCGGAAACACCATATATTTT.